Listed below are T cell receptor beta chains from one sample, sequenced in a study of cytomegalovirus exposure and HLA in healthy donors. Measured with immunoSEQ multiplex PCR; TCRdb has only the in-frame clones, and not every one. Among about 200,000 clones listed, over 60% were seen once. Sequences were obtained from PBMCs. Source of these receptors: a male donor in good health and CMV-seronegative. The CDR3 runs from the conserved cysteine through the conserved F or W.

v_call: TRBV6-6
j_call: TRBJ2-7
cdr3_aa: CASSATDSQLPYEQYF

v_call: TRBV30
j_call: TRBJ1-4
cdr3_aa: CAWTRSSASNEKLFF

v_call: TRBV7-3
j_call: TRBJ2-3
cdr3_aa: CASSLEGVGLDTQYF

v_call: TRBV9
j_call: TRBJ2-3
cdr3_aa: CASSQNTDTQYF

v_call: TRBV5-5
j_call: TRBJ1-1
cdr3_aa: CASSLAGSNTEAFF

v_call: TRBV7-2
j_call: TRBJ2-2
cdr3_aa: CASTLTGELFF

v_call: TRBV7-9
j_call: TRBJ2-7
cdr3_aa: CASSSFAGGPASYEQYF

v_call: TRBV27
j_call: TRBJ1-6
cdr3_aa: CASSIVNSPLHF

v_call: TRBV2
j_call: TRBJ1-4
cdr3_aa: CASRNLGQGNEKLFF

v_call: TRBV29-1
j_call: TRBJ1-3
cdr3_aa: CSGPERSGNTIYF

v_call: TRBV6-5
j_call: TRBJ2-7
cdr3_aa: CASSYPDRFYEQYF

v_call: TRBV9
j_call: TRBJ1-1
cdr3_aa: CASSQGAPLNTEAFF

v_call: TRBV5-1
j_call: TRBJ2-6
cdr3_aa: CASSLAIAGANVLTF

v_call: TRBV7-7
j_call: TRBJ2-5
cdr3_aa: CASSSMRGVGETQYF

v_call: TRBV7-9
j_call: TRBJ2-3
cdr3_aa: CASSLGLAGVADTQYF

v_call: TRBV28
j_call: TRBJ2-7
cdr3_aa: CASRGIQDYEQYF

v_call: TRBV5-4
j_call: TRBJ2-7
cdr3_aa: CASSKGQGDEQYF

v_call: TRBV5-4
j_call: TRBJ2-7
cdr3_aa: CASSLAEAEQYF

v_call: TRBV5-1
j_call: TRBJ1-2
cdr3_aa: CASSGIEQGSGYTF

v_call: TRBV7-9
j_call: TRBJ2-1
cdr3_aa: CASRLWDEQFF

v_call: TRBV6-5
j_call: TRBJ1-5
cdr3_aa: CASSARDTNQPQHF

v_call: TRBV5-4
j_call: TRBJ2-3
cdr3_aa: CASSTPSGGPLTDTQYF

v_call: TRBV5-4
j_call: TRBJ2-7
cdr3_aa: CASSLSFGEQYF

v_call: TRBV14
j_call: TRBJ2-2
cdr3_aa: CASSQERLLSNTGELFF

v_call: TRBV5-6
j_call: TRBJ2-1
cdr3_aa: CASSFDSYNEQFF

v_call: TRBV2
j_call: TRBJ1-2
cdr3_aa: CASSEQGTSYGYTF

v_call: TRBV13
j_call: TRBJ1-1
cdr3_aa: CASSLVGGVRNTEAFF

v_call: TRBV2
j_call: TRBJ2-7
cdr3_aa: CASSDLAGQQYF

v_call: TRBV5-1
j_call: TRBJ2-2
cdr3_aa: CASSARQGAGTGELFF

v_call: TRBV7-8
j_call: TRBJ1-5
cdr3_aa: CASSGRPLGADQPQHF

v_call: TRBV6-5
j_call: TRBJ2-7
cdr3_aa: CASSDQGWGEQYF

v_call: TRBV5-1
j_call: TRBJ1-4
cdr3_aa: CASSSQGLFSNEKLFF

v_call: TRBV6-6
j_call: TRBJ1-1
cdr3_aa: CASSYPGTGNTEAFF

v_call: TRBV7-9
j_call: TRBJ2-2
cdr3_aa: CASSPGGDPGELFF

v_call: TRBV7-8
j_call: TRBJ1-2
cdr3_aa: CASSLGQGNGYTF

v_call: TRBV28
j_call: TRBJ2-1
cdr3_aa: CAITGGAGVDNEQFF

v_call: TRBV6-5
j_call: TRBJ1-1
cdr3_aa: CASLPDRPRGTEAFF

v_call: TRBV14
j_call: TRBJ1-5
cdr3_aa: CASSLNRASNQPQHF

v_call: TRBV11-2
j_call: TRBJ1-4
cdr3_aa: CASSLEGRAEKLFF

v_call: TRBV9
j_call: TRBJ2-1
cdr3_aa: CASSSRRQGYYNEQFF

v_call: TRBV29-1
j_call: TRBJ2-1
cdr3_aa: CSAPLVDEQFF

v_call: TRBV18
j_call: TRBJ2-5
cdr3_aa: CASSHVQTNQETQYF

v_call: TRBV6-6
j_call: TRBJ1-5
cdr3_aa: CASSYGEGEPQHF

v_call: TRBV18
j_call: TRBJ2-5
cdr3_aa: CASSPKTTSETQYF

v_call: TRBV6-4
j_call: TRBJ1-2
cdr3_aa: CASSDGGARGYTF

v_call: TRBV27
j_call: TRBJ2-3
cdr3_aa: CASSLAGIRGTDTQYF

v_call: TRBV6-5
j_call: TRBJ2-7
cdr3_aa: CASSYSGLSQEQYF

v_call: TRBV7-6
j_call: TRBJ1-1
cdr3_aa: CASSHLTGLNTEAFF

v_call: TRBV10-3
j_call: TRBJ1-5
cdr3_aa: CAISVTDGSNQPQHF

v_call: TRBV4-1
j_call: TRBJ2-7
cdr3_aa: CASSQVRVKDYEQYF

v_call: TRBV9
j_call: TRBJ1-5
cdr3_aa: CASSETGDPNQPQHF

v_call: TRBV27
j_call: TRBJ2-7
cdr3_aa: CASSFGDREQYF

v_call: TRBV15
j_call: TRBJ2-5
cdr3_aa: CATSRGTGTQYF

v_call: TRBV30
j_call: TRBJ1-1
cdr3_aa: CAWSRTEAFF

v_call: TRBV5-1
j_call: TRBJ1-1
cdr3_aa: CASSLAGSTEAFF

v_call: TRBV7-9
j_call: TRBJ2-4
cdr3_aa: CASSLEGSGLAKNIQYF